This paragraph covers one TCR beta chain sequence. The data stem from a study of shared clonotypes between healthy human individuals. Trimming shortened V by 4 bases and J by 0 bases, and 17 bases separated the two germline ends. Germline V lookup: CDR1 SGHRS, CDR2 YFSETQ. This CDR3 spans 16 amino acids. All of the donors resided in Nashville, Tennessee, and each was a Caucasian adult. Assay: immunoSEQ multiplex PCR; the TCRdb copy retains only in-frame clones and omits some. The sample lists more than 2 million clones; roughly 96% were seen once. Sequencing was done on a sample of naive CD4+ T cells sorted from blood. Subset: CD45RA+ positively selected. This rearrangement joins TRBV5-1 to TRBJ2-7; D may correspond to TRBD1 or TRBD2 (5 bases each). This TCR derives from a man aged 18 to 30 in good health. Here the CDR3 DNA reads TGCGCCAGCAGCCGAGGACCTGAGGGGAACTCCTACGAGCAGTACTTC. This sequence encodes CASSRGPEGNSYEQYF.